This is a list of T cell receptor beta chains from one sample in a study of blood T cell repertoires in COVID-19. Only in-frame clones appear in the TCRdb table, and some are missing; sequencing was by immunoSEQ multiplex PCR. The repertoire has approximately 90,000 clones, about nine tenths of them found once; the top ten carry more than 3%. The sample was peripheral blood. The origin of the receptors is a woman in her sixties or seventies with acute or convalescent COVID-19. CDR3s include the opening cysteine and the closing phenylalanine or tryptophan. Fields, in order: D gene, V gene, J gene, clone size, CDR3 DNA, CDR3 protein. A D gene is named only where the DNA matches it firmly. Clone size is not always given. Where it is, it says once, few, many or a class for expanded clones.

TRBD2	TRBV19	TRBJ2-5	once	TGTGCCAGTAGTGTTCAGGGAGGGGTAGGCCAAGAGACCCAGTACTTC	CASSVQGGVGQETQYF
-	TRBV3-1/TRBV3-2	TRBJ1-6	-	TGTGCCAGCAGCGGCCGGGATCCCATTTCATACATCAATTCACCCCTCCACTTT	CASSGRDPISYINSPLHF
TRBD1	TRBV28	TRBJ1-5	-	TGTGCCAGCAGGAGCAGCGGGACAGGGGATAATCAGCCCCAGCATTTT	CASRSSGTGDNQPQHF
-	TRBV18	TRBJ1-2	-	TGTGCCAGCTCACCCGACAAGTCGTATGGCTACACCTTC	CASSPDKSYGYTF
TRBD2	TRBV19	TRBJ2-5	few	TGTGCCAGTAGTATAACTAGCGTCGCGGTGACCCAGTACTTC	CASSITSVAVTQYF
TRBD1	TRBV28	TRBJ2-3	-	TGTGCCAGCAGCGGTCGGCTAGGACAGGGTCTAGCAGATACGCAGTATTTT	CASSGRLGQGLADTQYF
TRBD1	TRBV20-1	TRBJ1-5	-	TGCAGCGCTAGTAGGGGACAGGAGTATAGCAATCAGCCCCAGCATTTT	CSASRGQEYSNQPQHF
TRBD2	TRBV7-2	TRBJ2-3	-	TGTGCCAGCAGCTTGGGACTAGCAGGCGCAGATACGCAGTATTTT	CASSLGLAGADTQYF
TRBD2	TRBV11-2	TRBJ2-3	once	TGTGCCAGCAGCTTAGGCACTAGCGGGAGCACAGATACGCAGTATTTT	CASSLGTSGSTDTQYF
-	TRBV29-1	TRBJ2-7	-	TGCAGCGTTGAGGGCCACTCCTACGAGCAGTACTTC	CSVEGHSYEQYF
TRBD1	TRBV2	TRBJ1-4	once	TGTGCCAGCAGTGGGGGACAGCGTAATGAAAAACTGTTTTTT	CASSGGQRNEKLFF
TRBD1	TRBV6-5	TRBJ1-2	-	TGTGCCAGCAGGGGAGGACAGGGCTCGGGCTACACCTTC	CASRGGQGSGYTF
-	TRBV5-1	TRBJ1-5	-	TGCGCCAGCAGCTTGGTACAGGGATGGGGGCCCCAGCATTTT	CASSLVQGWGPQHF
-	TRBV18	TRBJ1-2	few	TGTGCCAGCTCAGAGACGGAGGCCTTTGGCTACACCTTC	CASSETEAFGYTF
-	TRBV6-5	TRBJ1-1	once	TGTGCCAGCAAAGACGGGACTGAAGCTTTCTTT	CASKDGTEAFF
TRBD2	TRBV28	TRBJ2-5	-	TGTGCCAGCAGCTTAGGGACTAGCAAGACCCAGTACTTC	CASSLGTSKTQYF
TRBD1	TRBV7-9	TRBJ2-7	-	TGTGCCAGCAGCCCACGGACAGGGGGCGTGCAGTACTTC	CASSPRTGGVQYF
-	TRBV12-3/TRBV12-4	TRBJ1-2	-	TGTGCCATCACATGGAACTATGGCTACACCTTC	CAITWNYGYTF
TRBD1	TRBV9	TRBJ1-6	few	TGTGCCAGCAGCGTAGGCGGGACAGGGGTGTCACCCCTCCACTTT	CASSVGGTGVSPLHF
-	TRBV5-1	TRBJ2-4	once	TGCGCCAGCAGCCCGGGGGACTTCCAGGCCAAAAACATTCAGTACTTC	CASSPGDFQAKNIQYF
TRBD2	TRBV7-6	TRBJ2-5	once	TGTGCCAGCAGCGCCGGAAGGATGACTAGCCCGCGGGAGACCCAGTACTTC	CASSAGRMTSPRETQYF
-	TRBV14	TRBJ1-1	-	TGTGCCAGCAGCCAAGACCGAACAGGGAACACTGAAGCTTTCTTT	CASSQDRTGNTEAFF
-	TRBV19	TRBJ1-4	-	TGTGCCAGTAGCCCCCACCGTCCAGGGGAAGGAGAAAAACTGTTTTTT	CASSPHRPGEGEKLFF
-	TRBV4-1	TRBJ2-3	-	TGCGCCAGCAGCCAAGGGACAGCGGACCCCACAGATACGCAGTATTTT	CASSQGTADPTDTQYF
-	TRBV5-1	TRBJ1-2	-	TGCGCCAGGCCTCCAGGGGACTATGGCTACACCTTC	CARPPGDYGYTF
TRBD1	TRBV28	TRBJ2-2	-	TGTGCCAGCTCTCCCAGCCTTGGGACAGGGACCAACACCGGGGAGCTGTTTTTT	CASSPSLGTGTNTGELFF
TRBD1	TRBV28	TRBJ1-4	few	TGTGCCAGCAGTAATATCCGGACAGGGCAAAATGAAAAACTGTTTTTT	CASSNIRTGQNEKLFF
-	TRBV10-3	TRBJ1-2	-	TGTGCCATCACAGGGGATGGGTCACATAACTATGGCTACACCTTC	CAITGDGSHNYGYTF
TRBD1	TRBV10-3	TRBJ2-5	-	TGTGCCATCAGTAGTGGACAGGGACAAGAGACCCAGTACTTC	CAISSGQGQETQYF
-	TRBV19	TRBJ2-4	-	TGTGCCAGTAGTATAGCTGTAATAGCCAAAAACATTCAGTACTTC	CASSIAVIAKNIQYF
TRBD1	TRBV18	TRBJ1-1	-	TGTGCCAGCTCACCACTCCCGGGGGGGACAGGGGACGCCACTGAAGCTTTCTTT	CASSPLPGGTGDATEAFF
-	TRBV2	TRBJ1-1	-	TGTGCCAGCAGTGTCACAGGGAACACTGAAGCTTTCTTT	CASSVTGNTEAFF
TRBD2	TRBV7-9	TRBJ2-3	-	TGTGCCAGCAGCTGGGGACTAGCCATAAGCACAGATACGCAGTATTTT	CASSWGLAISTDTQYF
-	TRBV2	TRBJ2-7	-	TGTGCCAGCAGTGAGGGGCACTTAGGGGCCTACGAGCAGTACTTC	CASSEGHLGAYEQYF
-	TRBV10-3	TRBJ2-7	-	TGTGCCATCAGTGAGTCTGGGCCCTACGAGCAGTACTTC	CAISESGPYEQYF
TRBD1	TRBV30	TRBJ1-1	-	TGTGCCTACAGGACAGGGTCGTTCGGCACTGAAGCTTTCTTT	CAYRTGSFGTEAFF
-	TRBV9	TRBJ1-2	-	TGTGCCAGCAGCGTAGGGGCCTCTGGCTACACCTTC	CASSVGASGYTF
-	TRBV5-8	TRBJ2-5	once	TGTGCCAGCAGCTTGGCGCCTAGCGAAGAGACCCAGTACTTC	CASSLAPSEETQYF
-	TRBV12-3/TRBV12-4	TRBJ2-7	-	TGTGCCAGCAGTTCCGGAGTGGATTACGAGCAGTACTTC	CASSSGVDYEQYF
-	TRBV25-1	TRBJ2-7	once	TGTGCCAGCAGCCAGCGGGTCACACCCTACGAGCAGTACTTC	CASSQRVTPYEQYF
TRBD2	TRBV28	TRBJ2-5	-	TGTGCCAGCAATACCCTACTAGCGGGGGGTCTTGAGGAGACCCAGTACTTC	CASNTLLAGGLEETQYF
-	TRBV11-3	TRBJ2-2	once	TGTGCCAGCAGCTCGCGGACATCTGGGGAGCTGTTTTTT	CASSSRTSGELFF
TRBD1	TRBV19	TRBJ2-3	-	TGTGCCAGTTCGATCGACAGGGCAACAGATACGCAGTATTTT	CASSIDRATDTQYF
-	TRBV4-1	TRBJ2-5	-	TGCGCCAGCAGGGGGCACCACCAAGAGACCCAGTACTTC	CASRGHHQETQYF
-	TRBV4-1	TRBJ1-2	-	TGCGCCAGCAGCCAACCCGACAGGATTATCTATGGCTACACCTTC	CASSQPDRIIYGYTF
TRBD1	TRBV11-3	TRBJ2-1	-	TGTGCCAGCAGCGCAATCTCAGGGGGTCGGAATGAGCAGTTCTTC	CASSAISGGRNEQFF
-	TRBV3-1/TRBV3-2	TRBJ2-1	-	TGTGCCAGCAGCCCCCTTTGGGGGATGGAGGGCAGAGGTGAGCAGTTCTTC	CASSPLWGMEGRGEQFF
-	TRBV19	TRBJ1-5	-	TGTGCCAGTAGTATGGGTATATTCAGGTCCGATAGCAATCAGCCCCAGCATTTT	CASSMGIFRSDSNQPQHF
-	TRBV2	TRBJ1-2	-	TGTGCCAGCAGTCAACAGGGAGGGAGATACACCTTC	CASSQQGGRYTF
TRBD2	TRBV25-1	TRBJ2-5	-	TGTGCCAGCAGTAAATCCCCGGGACTAGCAAAAGAGACCCAGTACTTC	CASSKSPGLAKETQYF
-	TRBV28	TRBJ1-1	-	TGTGCCAGCAGAGACTGGGAGACCGAAGCTTTCTTT	CASRDWETEAFF
TRBD1	TRBV12-3/TRBV12-4	TRBJ1-2	-	TGTGCCAGCAGCTCGACAGGGAACTATGGCTACACCTTC	CASSSTGNYGYTF
TRBD2	TRBV19	TRBJ2-1	once	TGTGCCAGTAGCCCCGATTTGGTAGCGGGGGGGATCTCCTACAATGAGCAGTTCTTC	CASSPDLVAGGISYNEQFF
-	TRBV6-5	TRBJ1-1	-	TGTGCCAGCAACGCACTTGTGAACACTGAAGCTTTCTTT	CASNALVNTEAFF
-	TRBV5-1	TRBJ2-1	-	TGCGCCAGCAGCTTTAAAAGGTCACTAGGGAGCTCCTACAATGAGCAGTTCTTC	CASSFKRSLGSSYNEQFF
TRBD1	TRBV2	TRBJ2-3	-	TGTGCCAGAGGGGAGCGACAGGGGGCAGGTGATACGCAGTATTTT	CARGERQGAGDTQYF